This T cell receptor (beta chain) was retrieved from a study of blood T cell repertoires in COVID-19. Study in general: The study drew acute and convalescent COVID-19 samples from the United States, Italy and Spain. From T cells, B-cell-depleted T cells, or PBMCs came the material, which was cDNA or gDNA.

Original data processing: The assay estimated nucleated cells by amplifying reference gene primers. The data were produced by immunoSEQ multiplex PCR, yet TCRdb's version contains in-frame clones alone and is incomplete. The DNA gave D and trimming, while V, J and clone size come from that table. The sample consists of about 150,000 clones, 85% of them appearing once. The V gene lost 6 bases and the J gene lost 8 bases, with 8 bases spanning the gap. The CDR3 runs 12 residues. Germline CDR1 and CDR2: MNHNY and SVGAGI (reference sequence). The sequencing input was peripheral blood. The chain joins TRBV6-6 to TRBJ1-6, with D perhaps matching TRBD1 (5 bases). The origin of this receptor is a woman aged 40 to 50 with active or convalescent COVID-19. The CDR3 sequence: CASSPQDSPLHF. The CDR3 nucleotides read TGTGCCAGCAGCCCACAGGATTCACCCCTCCACTTT.